One sample yielded the 10 T cell receptor beta chains listed below, sequenced in a study of STAT3 mutations in large granular lymphocyte leukemia. Overall study results and limits: Every T-cell large granular lymphocyte leukemia patient had at least one immunodominant TCR beta clonotype.

This table comes from immunoSEQ multiplex PCR, and its TCRdb copy is limited to in-frame clones, with some not included. The table for this sample gives roughly 2,500 clones. These TCRs' antigens remain unknown. The sequencing sample was made of PBMCs. Receptors were obtained from a human donor with T large granular lymphocyte leukemia. The donor label of this sample is uncertain. Some clones in this sample may be carry-over from other donors' samples.

About this clone: The conserved phenylalanine or tryptophan is not found at the CDR3 terminus, so this likely reflects a read error. It is unclear where the CDR3 begins or ends on the DNA, so no DNA is shown, and the CDR3 is as TCRdb lists it. This chain joins TRBV4-2 and TRBJ2-1; the table's D call, TRBD2, was not checked against the DNA. The length of the CDR3 is 11 amino acids, counting both ends. Germline lookup yields CDR1 LGHNA and CDR2 YNFKEQ. The CDR3 loop is CASSQVQRNNE.

On this clone: The conserved closing phenylalanine or tryptophan is absent in this CDR3, likely reflecting a read error. It is unclear where the CDR3 begins or ends on the DNA, so no DNA is shown, and the CDR3 is as TCRdb lists it. V usage is TRBV7-2 and J usage is TRBJ2-1; the table's D call of TRBD2 was not tested on the DNA. Germline CDR1 is SGHTA and CDR2 is FQGNSA. The CDR3 spans 12 residues, counting both ends. The CDR3 loop is CASSRLAGGPNE.

Turning to this clone: The CDR3 does not end in the conserved phenylalanine or tryptophan, so this is likely a read error. The DNA is left out, because the CDR3 cannot be placed on it with certainty; the CDR3 is given as TCRdb lists it. The chain couples TRBV2 to TRBJ2-2; the table assigns TRBD1, which was not confirmed against the DNA. CDR1 and CDR2 (germline): SNHLY, FYNNEI. The CDR3 length is 12 residues, termini included. This chain's CDR3 is CASSEYDLNTGE.

About this clone: It is likely a read error, because the conserved phenylalanine at the end of the CDR3 is missing. Because the CDR3's place on the DNA is in doubt, the DNA is left out and the CDR3 is given as listed by TCRdb. The chain has TRBV19 and TRBJ2-3; the table's D call, TRBD1, has no DNA check behind it. Germline V lookup: CDR1 LNHDA, CDR2 SQIVND (reference sequence). The CDR3 has 10 amino acids, counting both end residues. CDR3 sequence: CASSTWGTDT.

A remark on this clone: The conserved phenylalanine or tryptophan normally closing the CDR3 is absent here, so this likely arose from a read error. The DNA is omitted, as the CDR3 cannot be located on it reliably, and the CDR3 follows TCRdb's listing. The V call is TRBV7-2, the J call TRBJ2-3; the table's D gene call, TRBD1, was not cross checked with the DNA. Germline CDR1 and CDR2: SGHTA and FQGNSA. The CDR3 is 12 residues long, ends included. The CDR3: CASSLSGRILDT.

About this clone: The CDR3 ends on some other residue instead of the conserved phenylalanine or tryptophan, so this is likely a read error. The DNA is omitted, as the CDR3 cannot be located on it reliably, and the CDR3 follows TCRdb's listing. The chain carries TRBV7-6 and TRBJ2-2; the D call TRBD2 from the table was never checked on the DNA. The CDR3 comprises 9 residues, both ends counted. Germline CDR1 and CDR2: SGHVS and FNYEAQ. The CDR3 sequence: CASSVPIGE.

Remarks on this clone: This CDR3 is missing its conserved last phenylalanine or tryptophan, likely due to a read error. The DNA is omitted, as the CDR3 cannot be located on it reliably, and the CDR3 follows TCRdb's listing. This chain uses TRBV5-1 with TRBJ1-1; the table's TRBD1 call for D was not verified on the DNA. The CDR3 extends over 13 residues, inclusive of both ends. CDR1 is SGHRS, CDR2 YFSETQ, per germline. The CDR3 loop is CASSLAVGQGGTE.

As concerns this clone: This CDR3 is missing its conserved last phenylalanine or tryptophan, likely due to a read error. No DNA is shown, since the ends of the CDR3 on it are uncertain; the CDR3 is the one TCRdb lists. The chain combines TRBV7-2 with TRBJ2-5; TRBD1, the table's D call, was not compared with the DNA. The CDR3 has 8 amino acids, counting both end residues. Looked up from germline, CDR1 is SGHTA and CDR2 is FQGNSA. CDR3 residues: CASSLYET.

Concerning this clone itself: This likely comes from a read error, as the CDR3 has no conserved phenylalanine or tryptophan at its end. The DNA is left out, because the CDR3 cannot be placed on it with certainty; the CDR3 is given as TCRdb lists it. The J gene is TRBJ2-7, the V gene TRBV7-8; TRBD2 is taken as the D call from the table, unchecked against the DNA. Germline-derived CDR1 and CDR2 are SGHVS and FQNEAQ. The CDR3 is 11 amino acids long, termini counted. CDR3 residues: CASSLVALGYE.

On this clone itself: The CDR3 end shows no conserved phenylalanine or tryptophan, and so a read error is likely. Because the CDR3's place on the DNA is in doubt, the DNA is left out and the CDR3 is given as listed by TCRdb. The genes are TRBV11-2 and TRBJ2-5; the D call in the table, TRBD1, was not verified against the DNA. The length of the CDR3 is 11 amino acids, counting both ends. The V gene's germline CDR1 is SGHAT and CDR2 FQNNGV. This CDR3 reads CASSLVLGLGT.